This T cell receptor (beta chain) was recovered during a study of T cell repertoires in cytomegalovirus infection. From germline, CDR1 is SEHNR and CDR2 FQNEAQ (reference sequence). V lost 7 bases and J 6 bases, leaving 15 bases between the germline ends. The CDR3 has 13 amino acids. The sample holds a few counts of this clonotype. The target antigen is unknown. Findings of the study overall: Adding up the frequency of public TCR beta families identified people who carried CMV plus the relevant HLA.

Using its own MiXCR run on the reads, TCRdb lists one record per CDR3 protein. Counted here are 700,000 to 900,000 distinct CDR3 sequences, under 35% occurring once; the ten biggest clones make up about an eighth. The clonotype originates from a human donor in good health (CMV status not recorded). Some clones in this sample may be carry-over from other donors' samples. The sequences come from cultured CD8+ T cells from PBMCs, collected from culture after CMV antigen stimulation. The rearrangement uses TRBV7-9 and TRBJ1-2; weak D call: TRBD1 (5 bases). CDR3 loop: CASTLRGDNGYTF. DNA of the CDR3: TGTGCCAGCACCCTGAGGGGAGATAATGGCTACACCTTC. The whole variable domain, filled in from reference TRBV7-9 and TRBJ1-2, reads DTGVSQNPRHKITKRGQNVTFRCDPISEHNRLYWYRQTLGQGPEFLTYFQNEAQLEKSRLLSDRFSAERPKGSFSTLEIQRTEQGDSAMYLCASTLRGDNGYTFGSGTRLTVV.